This note documents a single T cell receptor (beta chain) sequence. Its matching antigen is unknown. The sample belongs to a study of T cell clonotyping in hematopoietic cell transplantation. Whole-study results and caveats: Broader posttransplant TCR repertoire diversity was predicted by graft donor and pretransplant recipient Inverse Simpson Index values. Pathologically expanded recipient clonotypes increased progressively from day 30 to day 180 as diversity fell.

The germline V gene encodes CDR1 SQVTM and CDR2 ANQGSEA. CDR3 length: 13 residues. With 4 bases removed from V and 0 bases from J, the gap between germline ends came to 9 bases. Repertoires were generated with immunoSEQ multiplex PCR, while TCRdb's copy carries only in-frame clones and drops some. In the table there are tens of thousands of clones, around 80% of which are singletons. Time point denoted: recipient sample about 28 days before transplant, after cytoreduction. This chain joins TRBV29-1 and TRBJ1-1, with no clear D. The TCR sequence derives from a woman aged 25 to 39 with chronic myeloid leukemia. Some clones in this sample may be carry-over from other donors' samples. This specimen consisted of peripheral blood mononuclear cells, obtained before stem cell transplant. In nucleotides, the CDR3 is TGCAGCGTTGTTGCAGACTTGAACACTGAAGCTTTCTTT. As protein: CSVVADLNTEAFF.